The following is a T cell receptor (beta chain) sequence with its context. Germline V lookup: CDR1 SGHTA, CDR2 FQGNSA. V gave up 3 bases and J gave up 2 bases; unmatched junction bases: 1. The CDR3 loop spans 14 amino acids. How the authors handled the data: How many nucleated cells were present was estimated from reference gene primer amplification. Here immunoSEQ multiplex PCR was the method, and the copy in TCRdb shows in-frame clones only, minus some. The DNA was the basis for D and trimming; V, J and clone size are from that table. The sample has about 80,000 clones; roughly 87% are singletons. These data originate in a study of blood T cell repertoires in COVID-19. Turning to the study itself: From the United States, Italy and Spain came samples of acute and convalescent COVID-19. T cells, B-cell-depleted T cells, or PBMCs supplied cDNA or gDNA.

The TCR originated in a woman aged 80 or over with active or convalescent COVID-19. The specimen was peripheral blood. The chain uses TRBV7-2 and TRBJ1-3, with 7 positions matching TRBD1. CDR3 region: CASSFTGAGNTIYF. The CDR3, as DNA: TGTGCCAGCAGCTTTACAGGGGCTGGAAACACCATATATTTT.